These T cell receptor beta chains were read from a single sample in a study of T cell responses to AZD1222 COVID-19 vaccine. Using immunoSEQ multiplex PCR, the repertoire was profiled, and TCRdb retains in-frame clones only, with some absent. The sample consists of 150,000 to 160,000 clones, 87% of them appearing once. The sequencing here drew on peripheral blood, taken 28 days after the second AZD1222 dose. These receptors originate from an adult who received the AZD1222 COVID-19 vaccine. Each CDR3 is given with its conserved first and last residue. The order of the fields is V gene, clone size, D gene, J gene, CDR3 length, CDR3 DNA, CDR3 protein. The D gene is left open where the match is weak. Size is omitted from some rows. Given values are once, few, many or a class for expanded clones.

TRBV6-2/TRBV6-3	once	TRBD1	TRBJ1-1	15	TGTGCCAGCAGTCCCCACGGGACAGGGGCCAATGAAGCTTTCTTT	CASSPHGTGANEAFF
TRBV7-2	-	-	TRBJ1-1	14	TGTGCCAGCAGCTTAGGGCGGGGCGAGACTGAAGCTTTCTTT	CASSLGRGETEAFF
TRBV7-6	-	-	TRBJ2-7	17	TGTGCCAGCAGCCTCCAGCCGCTAGGAGATGCGACGGGCGAGCAGTACTTC	CASSLQPLGDATGEQYF
TRBV9	-	TRBD2	TRBJ2-7	14	TGTGCCAGCAGCGTAGAGAGCGGGAGTTACGAGCAGTACTTC	CASSVESGSYEQYF
TRBV9	-	-	TRBJ1-1	15	TGTGCCAGCAGCGTAGTAGGACAGCCCAACACTGAAGCTTTCTTT	CASSVVGQPNTEAFF
TRBV6-2/TRBV6-3	-	-	TRBJ1-6	12	TGTGCCAGCAGTTCTCAGGGGTCGAAATACGAGTTT	CASSSQGSKYEF
TRBV7-3	once	TRBD2	TRBJ2-1	15	TGTGCCAGCAGCTTAGAGGGGACTAGCGGTGGAGAGCAGTTCTTC	CASSLEGTSGGEQFF
TRBV5-8	once	TRBD1	TRBJ2-5	17	TGTGCCAGCAGCTTCACTACCCCCGGGACAGGGGGCGAGACCCAGTACTTC	CASSFTTPGTGGETQYF
TRBV9	-	-	TRBJ2-1	15	TGTGCCAGCAGCCTCAGCGGTAGCTCCTACAATGAGCAGTTCTTC	CASSLSGSSYNEQFF
TRBV28	once	-	TRBJ1-6	16	TGTGCCAGCAGTTTGAGGGCAGATTCCACCAATTCACCCCTCCACTTT	CASSLRADSTNSPLHF
TRBV7-2	-	-	TRBJ1-1	16	TGTGCCAGCAGCTTAGTGGGAGGGGCCACGTACACTGAAGCTTTCTTT	CASSLVGGATYTEAFF
TRBV5-4	-	TRBD1	TRBJ2-2	14	TGTGCCAGCAGGGGGACAGCGAACACCGGGGAGCTGTTTTTT	CASRGTANTGELFF
TRBV5-1	-	-	TRBJ1-2	14	TGCGCCAGCAGCTTGCGAGAGGACATTCATGGCTACACCTTC	CASSLREDIHGYTF
TRBV7-9	-	TRBD1	TRBJ2-1	14	TGTGCCAGCTTCCGGGACAGGGGAAGTCATGAGCAGTTCTTC	CASFRDRGSHEQFF
TRBV15	-	TRBD2	TRBJ2-1	15	TGTGCCACCAGCAGAGATGGACTAGCTTACAATGAGCAGTTCTTC	CATSRDGLAYNEQFF
TRBV19	-	TRBD2	TRBJ2-3	16	TGTGCCAGTAGTAGCCTCGGCGGGAGTATGGCCACTACGCAGTATTTT	CASSSLGGSMATTQYF
TRBV4-1	-	TRBD1	TRBJ2-1	13	TGCGCCAGCGGGGGGACAGGGGTCAATGAGCAGTTCTTC	CASGGTGVNEQFF
TRBV18	-	-	TRBJ2-5	15	TGTGCCAGCTCACCACCGGTTGGGAGCCCAGAGACCCAGTACTTC	CASSPPVGSPETQYF
TRBV7-9	-	TRBD1	TRBJ1-3	17	TGTGCCAGCAGCTCCCTGGACAGGCCGCCCTCTGGAAACACCATATATTTT	CASSSLDRPPSGNTIYF
TRBV4-2	-	TRBD1	TRBJ1-2	15	TGTGCCAGCAGCCAAGATAGACAGGGGGCTGGTGGCTACACCTTC	CASSQDRQGAGGYTF
TRBV7-2	-	-	TRBJ1-5	14	TGTGCCAGCAGCTTATCCGGGAGGAATCAGCCCCAGCATTTT	CASSLSGRNQPQHF
TRBV4-3	once	-	TRBJ2-2	13	TGCGCCAGCAGCCGGGCGAGGGCCGGGGAGCTGTTTTTT	CASSRARAGELFF
TRBV7-3	-	TRBD1	TRBJ2-1	15	TGTGCCAGCAGCGAACAGGGGAGAATCTACAATGAGCAGTTCTTC	CASSEQGRIYNEQFF
TRBV7-2	-	-	TRBJ1-1	14	TGTGCCAGCAGCTACTACACGGTGAACACTGAAGCTTTCTTT	CASSYYTVNTEAFF
TRBV19	-	-	TRBJ1-5	15	TGTGCCAGTAGTATTCCGGACAGTCGGGGAGAGCCCCAGCATTTT	CASSIPDSRGEPQHF
TRBV7-3	-	-	TRBJ1-1	13	TGTGCCAGCAGCTTAAGTGGGACATCAGGGACTTTCTTT	CASSLSGTSGTFF
TRBV3-1/TRBV3-2	-	TRBD2	TRBJ2-7	16	TGTGCCAGCAGCTCCCGAGGATTAGCGGGATTCTACGAGCAGTACTTC	CASSSRGLAGFYEQYF
TRBV5-1	-	-	TRBJ2-7	14	TGCGCCAGCAGCACTAGGGTCATCCCTTCCGAGCAGTACTTC	CASSTRVIPSEQYF
TRBV28	once	TRBD1	TRBJ2-4	14	TGTGCCAGCACCCTACAGGGGGCCGGAAACATTCAGTACTTC	CASTLQGAGNIQYF
TRBV4-3	-	-	TRBJ2-3	16	TGCGCCAGCAGCCAAGGTAGGGGCCGCAGCACAGATACGCAGTATTTT	CASSQGRGRSTDTQYF
TRBV4-3	-	TRBD2	TRBJ2-3	17	TGCGCCAGCAGCCAAGTGGGACTAGCGGGATTGGGAGATACGCAGTATTTT	CASSQVGLAGLGDTQYF
TRBV27	few	-	TRBJ1-6	12	TGTGCCAGCCCCCACGGTATCATTCCCCTCCACTTT	CASPHGIIPLHF
TRBV6-2/TRBV6-3	-	-	TRBJ2-4	16	TGTGCCAGCAGTTACAGGCCAGCGGGTGGTAGAAACATTCAGTACTTC	CASSYRPAGGRNIQYF
TRBV28	-	-	TRBJ1-4	14	TGTGCCAGCAGTCGGTTAGGGTTCCGGGAAAAACTGTTTTTT	CASSRLGFREKLFF
TRBV5-6	-	-	TRBJ2-1	13	TGTGCCAGCAGTCCGGGGCTGGGGAATGAGCAGTTCTTC	CASSPGLGNEQFF
TRBV29-1	-	-	TRBJ1-2	13	TGCAGCGCCCTACAGGGTACTAACTATGGCTACACCTTC	CSALQGTNYGYTF
TRBV4-3	-	-	TRBJ1-4	15	TGCGCCAGCAGCCAAGTTGGGGCGCCTAATGAAAAACTGTTTTTT	CASSQVGAPNEKLFF
TRBV21-1	-	-	TRBJ2-1	20	TGTGCCAGCAGCATAGTGGCACGACGGTTTTCCTGGAGCTCCTACAATGAGCAGTTCTTC	CASSIVARRFSWSSYNEQFF
TRBV5-1	once	-	TRBJ2-5	14	TGCGCCAGCAGCTTGGCGGAGCCCATGGAGACCCAGTACTTC	CASSLAEPMETQYF
TRBV13	-	-	TRBJ2-2	14	TGTGCCAGCAGCTTAGGAAGGCAGGGCGGGGAGCTGTTTTTT	CASSLGRQGGELFF
TRBV2	-	TRBD1	TRBJ2-7	14	TGTGCCAGCAGCAAACAGGGGGTTAGCGACGAGCAGTACTTC	CASSKQGVSDEQYF
TRBV7-6	-	TRBD1	TRBJ1-2	15	TGTGCCAGCAGCTTAGCCCCGGGACAGGGAGTTGGCTACACCTTC	CASSLAPGQGVGYTF